These T cell receptor beta chains were read from a single sample in a study of OX40 agonist ivuxolimab in advanced cancers. This table comes from immunoSEQ multiplex PCR, and its TCRdb copy is limited to in-frame clones, with some not included. The repertoire includes roughly 49,000 clones, roughly 85% of them detected once, and 6.5% to 9% sits in the top ten. Material: CD4+ or CD8+ T cells sorted from blood, obtained in a trial of the OX40 agonist ivuxolimab. These receptors all stem from an adult with an advanced solid tumor such as melanoma, head and neck, liver or kidney cancer. Both conserved end residues are part of each CDR3. A D gene is named only where the DNA matches it firmly. Some rows have no size entry. The others give once, few or many, or a class for an expanded clone.

v_call: TRBV5-1
clone_size: NA
j_call: TRBJ2-7
d_call: NA
cdr3_aa: CASSLLGGSSYEQYF
cdr3_nt: TGCGCCAGCAGCTTGCTGGGGGGCAGCTCCTACGAGCAGTACTTC

v_call: TRBV19
clone_size: NA
j_call: TRBJ2-7
d_call: TRBD2
cdr3_aa: CASASGGSLGEQYF
cdr3_nt: TGTGCCAGTGCGAGCGGCGGGAGTTTGGGTGAGCAGTACTTC

v_call: TRBV4-3
clone_size: NA
j_call: TRBJ1-5
d_call: NA
cdr3_aa: CASSQDDNQPQHF
cdr3_nt: TGCGCCAGCAGCCAAGATGACAATCAGCCCCAGCATTTT

v_call: TRBV4-2
clone_size: once
j_call: TRBJ2-1
d_call: TRBD1
cdr3_aa: CASSQELSDRAYNEQFF
cdr3_nt: TGTGCCAGCAGCCAAGAGCTTTCGGACAGGGCGTACAATGAGCAGTTCTTC

v_call: TRBV7-6
clone_size: NA
j_call: TRBJ1-1
d_call: NA
cdr3_aa: CASSLSESLTEAFF
cdr3_nt: TGTGCCAGCAGCTTATCTGAGTCCCTGACTGAAGCTTTCTTT

v_call: TRBV7-9
clone_size: NA
j_call: TRBJ1-1
d_call: TRBD1
cdr3_aa: CASSLARDRGHTEAFF
cdr3_nt: TGTGCCAGCAGCTTAGCTAGAGACAGGGGGCACACTGAAGCTTTCTTT

v_call: TRBV10-1
clone_size: NA
j_call: TRBJ2-1
d_call: TRBD2
cdr3_aa: CASSSDQAGPYNEQFF
cdr3_nt: TGCGCCAGCAGCTCCGACCAAGCGGGACCGTACAATGAGCAGTTCTTC

v_call: TRBV9
clone_size: few
j_call: TRBJ1-1
d_call: NA
cdr3_aa: CASGSGSTEAFF
cdr3_nt: TGTGCCAGCGGATCGGGGTCCACTGAAGCTTTCTTT

v_call: TRBV14
clone_size: NA
j_call: TRBJ2-3
d_call: NA
cdr3_aa: CASSQVPTDTQYF
cdr3_nt: TGTGCCAGCAGCCAAGTTCCCACAGATACGCAGTATTTT

v_call: TRBV5-6
clone_size: NA
j_call: TRBJ2-1
d_call: NA
cdr3_aa: CASSWRLAESSYNEQFF
cdr3_nt: TGTGCCAGCAGCTGGCGGTTAGCGGAGAGCTCCTACAATGAGCAGTTCTTC

v_call: TRBV11-2
clone_size: NA
j_call: TRBJ2-5
d_call: TRBD2
cdr3_aa: CASSSWSGAQETQYF
cdr3_nt: TGTGCCAGCAGCTCCTGGAGCGGGGCACAAGAGACCCAGTACTTC

v_call: TRBV29-1
clone_size: NA
j_call: TRBJ2-1
d_call: TRBD2
cdr3_aa: CSVEGGLAGVGEQFF
cdr3_nt: TGCAGCGTTGAAGGGGGACTAGCGGGTGTCGGTGAGCAGTTCTTC

v_call: TRBV7-9
clone_size: NA
j_call: TRBJ2-5
d_call: NA
cdr3_aa: CASSRQPQETQYF
cdr3_nt: TGTGCCAGCAGCCGACAGCCCCAAGAGACCCAGTACTTC

v_call: TRBV7-9
clone_size: many
j_call: TRBJ2-1
d_call: NA
cdr3_aa: CASSLLSGPSYNEQFF
cdr3_nt: TGTGCCAGCAGCTTACTGTCGGGCCCCTCCTACAATGAGCAGTTCTTC

v_call: TRBV20-1
clone_size: once
j_call: TRBJ2-3
d_call: NA
cdr3_aa: CSAQGTDTQYF
cdr3_nt: TGCAGTGCTCAGGGGACAGATACGCAGTATTTT

v_call: TRBV9
clone_size: NA
j_call: TRBJ2-1
d_call: NA
cdr3_aa: CASSVVSSSYNEQFF
cdr3_nt: TGTGCCAGCAGCGTTGTCAGTAGCTCCTACAATGAGCAGTTCTTC

v_call: TRBV10-1
clone_size: few
j_call: TRBJ1-6
d_call: NA
cdr3_aa: CASSEFLNSPLHF
cdr3_nt: TGCGCCAGCAGTGAGTTCCTCAATTCACCCCTCCACTTT

v_call: TRBV7-9
clone_size: NA
j_call: TRBJ2-1
d_call: NA
cdr3_aa: CASSLELGALSSYNEQFF
cdr3_nt: TGTGCCAGCAGCTTAGAACTTGGCGCGCTGAGCTCCTACAATGAGCAGTTCTTC

v_call: TRBV5-1
clone_size: NA
j_call: TRBJ1-3
d_call: NA
cdr3_aa: CASSPFPVDSGNTIYF
cdr3_nt: TGCGCCAGCAGCCCCTTCCCAGTAGACTCTGGAAACACCATATATTTT

v_call: TRBV7-2
clone_size: NA
j_call: TRBJ1-1
d_call: NA
cdr3_aa: CASSRNMNTEAFF
cdr3_nt: TGTGCCAGCAGCAGGAACATGAACACTGAAGCTTTCTTT

v_call: TRBV11-2
clone_size: NA
j_call: TRBJ2-3
d_call: TRBD1
cdr3_aa: CASTQDRATTDTQYF
cdr3_nt: TGTGCCAGCACCCAGGACAGGGCGACCACAGATACGCAGTATTTT

v_call: TRBV19
clone_size: NA
j_call: TRBJ2-1
d_call: NA
cdr3_aa: CASSISPVNEQFF
cdr3_nt: TGTGCCAGTAGTATTAGTCCGGTTAATGAGCAGTTCTTC

v_call: TRBV6-1
clone_size: few
j_call: TRBJ2-5
d_call: NA
cdr3_aa: CASSEGRAGLSLRETQYF
cdr3_nt: TGTGCCAGCAGTGAAGGTCGGGCAGGCCTAAGCCTCCGGGAGACCCAGTACTTC

v_call: TRBV18
clone_size: NA
j_call: TRBJ1-4
d_call: NA
cdr3_aa: CASSLQLPQDNEKLFF
cdr3_nt: TGTGCCAGCTCACTACAGCTGCCACAAGATAATGAAAAACTGTTTTTT

v_call: TRBV19
clone_size: few
j_call: TRBJ1-1
d_call: NA
cdr3_aa: CASHISGVNTEAFF
cdr3_nt: TGTGCCAGTCACATTTCGGGGGTCAACACTGAAGCTTTCTTT

v_call: TRBV30
clone_size: NA
j_call: TRBJ2-1
d_call: TRBD2
cdr3_aa: CAWSLGGNEQFF
cdr3_nt: TGTGCCTGGAGTTTGGGGGGGAATGAGCAGTTCTTC

v_call: TRBV29-1
clone_size: once
j_call: TRBJ2-7
d_call: NA
cdr3_aa: CSVRGGEAYEQYF
cdr3_nt: TGCAGCGTTAGAGGCGGAGAAGCCTACGAGCAGTACTTC

v_call: TRBV9
clone_size: NA
j_call: TRBJ1-1
d_call: NA
cdr3_aa: CASSVTGSVQAFF
cdr3_nt: TGTGCCAGCAGCGTAACAGGATCGGTGCAAGCTTTCTTT

v_call: TRBV21-1
clone_size: NA
j_call: TRBJ1-2
d_call: NA
cdr3_aa: CAILPARTTF
cdr3_nt: TGTGCGATACTACCCGCCCGAACCACCTTC

v_call: TRBV15
clone_size: NA
j_call: TRBJ1-4
d_call: TRBD1
cdr3_aa: CATSRSDRVFF
cdr3_nt: TGTGCCACCAGCAGATCGGACAGGGTTTTTTTT

v_call: TRBV5-1
clone_size: NA
j_call: TRBJ1-5
d_call: NA
cdr3_aa: CASSYGGRADQPQHF
cdr3_nt: TGCGCCAGCAGCTACGGTGGGAGGGCTGATCAGCCCCAGCATTTT

v_call: TRBV15
clone_size: NA
j_call: TRBJ2-7
d_call: NA
cdr3_aa: CATSRVGGAGRLSYEQYF
cdr3_nt: TGTGCCACCAGCAGAGTAGGGGGAGCGGGAAGACTTTCCTACGAGCAGTACTTC

v_call: TRBV30
clone_size: NA
j_call: TRBJ2-1
d_call: TRBD2
cdr3_aa: CAWIRVGREMNEQFF
cdr3_nt: TGTGCCTGGATCAGGGTCGGGCGGGAGATGAATGAGCAGTTCTTC

v_call: TRBV25-1
clone_size: NA
j_call: TRBJ2-1
d_call: TRBD1
cdr3_aa: CASSDPRGLSSSYNEQFF
cdr3_nt: TGTGCCAGCAGTGATCCCAGGGGGCTATCAAGCTCCTACAATGAGCAGTTCTTC

v_call: TRBV4-3
clone_size: NA
j_call: TRBJ1-1
d_call: NA
cdr3_aa: CASSQDRQGMNTEAFF
cdr3_nt: TGCGCCAGCAGCCAAGATAGGCAGGGGATGAACACTGAAGCTTTCTTT

v_call: TRBV19
clone_size: NA
j_call: TRBJ2-3
d_call: NA
cdr3_aa: CASSFLGLAPDTQYF
cdr3_nt: TGTGCCAGTAGTTTTTTGGGGCTAGCCCCAGATACGCAGTATTTT

v_call: TRBV4-2
clone_size: once
j_call: TRBJ1-1
d_call: NA
cdr3_aa: CASSQDRSNTEAFF
cdr3_nt: TGTGCCAGCAGCCAAGACAGGTCGAACACTGAAGCTTTCTTT

v_call: TRBV2
clone_size: NA
j_call: TRBJ1-6
d_call: NA
cdr3_aa: CAGSGDNSPLHF
cdr3_nt: TGTGCCGGGTCAGGGGATAATTCACCCCTCCACTTT

v_call: TRBV29-1
clone_size: NA
j_call: TRBJ2-7
d_call: TRBD1
cdr3_aa: CSVPRGPGQTYEQYF
cdr3_nt: TGCAGCGTCCCAAGAGGTCCGGGACAGACCTACGAGCAGTACTTC

v_call: TRBV15
clone_size: NA
j_call: TRBJ2-5
d_call: NA
cdr3_aa: CATSRGVQETQYF
cdr3_nt: TGTGCCACCAGCAGAGGGGTCCAAGAGACCCAGTACTTC

v_call: TRBV14
clone_size: NA
j_call: TRBJ2-1
d_call: NA
cdr3_aa: CASSQLNVEYSYNEQFF
cdr3_nt: TGTGCCAGCAGCCAACTGAATGTCGAATATTCCTACAATGAGCAGTTCTTC

v_call: TRBV4-1
clone_size: once
j_call: TRBJ1-5
d_call: NA
cdr3_aa: CASSHLMDALNQPQHF
cdr3_nt: TGCGCCAGCAGCCACCTGATGGACGCCCTAAATCAGCCCCAGCATTTT

v_call: TRBV29-1
clone_size: NA
j_call: TRBJ2-7
d_call: TRBD2
cdr3_aa: CSVRLAGLYEQYF
cdr3_nt: TGCAGCGTGCGACTAGCGGGCCTATACGAGCAGTACTTC

v_call: TRBV21-1
clone_size: NA
j_call: TRBJ2-1
d_call: NA
cdr3_aa: CASSKEGSSPYNEQFF
cdr3_nt: TGTGCCAGCAGCAAAGAAGGGAGTAGCCCCTACAATGAGCAGTTCTTC

v_call: TRBV7-9
clone_size: NA
j_call: TRBJ1-4
d_call: NA
cdr3_aa: CASSPRGGTPEKLFF
cdr3_nt: TGTGCCAGCAGCCCACGGGGAGGGACACCAGAAAAACTGTTTTTT

v_call: TRBV7-6
clone_size: NA
j_call: TRBJ2-1
d_call: NA
cdr3_aa: CASSSSFGWDQYNEQFF
cdr3_nt: TGTGCCAGCAGCAGCAGCTTCGGATGGGACCAATACAATGAGCAGTTCTTC